This passage covers 8 T cell receptor beta chains from one sample sequenced in a study of blood T cell repertoires in COVID-19. Profiling relied on immunoSEQ multiplex PCR, and the TCRdb table lists in-frame clones only, not all of them. This sample has a few hundred thousand clones; more than 80% occur once, and the top ten carry 6.5% to 8%. Material for sequencing was peripheral blood. The receptors were sampled from a woman between 25 and 40 years old with COVID-19, enrolled during active disease.

The V call is TRBV18, the J call TRBJ2-5; D possibly corresponds to TRBD1 (6 bases). The V end was cut by 3 bases, the J end by 4 bases, with 12 bases between. Per the germline V gene, CDR1 is KGHSH and CDR2 is LQKENI. The CDR3 contains 14 residues. This CDR3 reads CASSPPRGGETQYF. The CDR3, as DNA: TGTGCCAGCTCACCGCCCAGAGGGGGAGAGACCCAGTACTTC.

This chain connects TRBV28 to TRBJ1-2; D not resolved. Trimming took off 7 bases at V and 8 bases at J, with 20 bases between the two ends. The CDR3 loop spans 14 amino acids. CDR1 and CDR2 from the germline V gene are MDHEN and SYDVKM. CDR3 nucleotides: TGTGCCAGCACCCATCCCCGGCCGGTGGAGGGCTACACCTTC. This encodes CASTHPRPVEGYTF.

The gene calls are TRBV18 and TRBJ2-7; TRBD1 matches 10 bases. The CDR3 runs to 15 residues. Germline assignment: CDR1 KGHSH and CDR2 LQKENI. With 2 bases clipped from V and 6 bases from J, the junction kept 7 bases outside the gene matches. Here the CDR3 DNA reads TGTGCCAGCTCACCATTGGGACAGGGGCCGCGCGAGCAGTACTTC. Its protein product is CASSPLGQGPREQYF.

The J gene is TRBJ2-3, the V gene TRBV29-1; 10 bases are shared with TRBD2. This CDR3 is built from 12 residues. Trimming removed 7 bases from V and 4 bases from J; junction bases left unmatched: 2. Germline values: CDR1 SQVTM, CDR2 ANQGSEA. CDR3 region: CSASGGADTQYF. In DNA, the CDR3 is TGCAGCGCGAGCGGGGGGGCAGATACGCAGTATTTT.

V usage is TRBV14 and J usage is TRBJ2-2, with D perhaps TRBD2 (6 bases). The CDR3 extends over 14 amino acids. V was pared by 6 bases and J by 1 base, with 9 bases between. Germline values: CDR1 SGHDN, CDR2 FVKESK. CDR3 sequence reads: CASRGLLNTGELFF. The CDR3 DNA sequence: TGTGCCAGCAGGGGACTCTTGAACACCGGGGAGCTGTTTTTT.

This clone appeared a few times. The V gene is TRBV10-2, the J gene TRBJ1-2, with D unclear. CDR1 is WSHSY and CDR2 is SAAADI in the germline V gene. V lost 8 bases and J 2 bases, leaving 18 bases between the germline ends. CDR3 length: 15 amino acids. As DNA, the CDR3 is TGCGCCAGCGGCGGCTCTAGGTGGCAGAACTATGGCTACACCTTC. Its protein is CASGGSRWQNYGYTF.

V usage is TRBV6-5 and J usage is TRBJ2-3; possibly TRBD2 for D (5 bases). The CDR3 totals 14 residues. Germline V gene sequence: CDR1 MNHEY, CDR2 SVGAGI. Trimming removed 4 bases from V and 1 base from J, with 9 bases in between. CDR3: CASSSWTGTDTQYF. The CDR3 DNA is TGTGCCAGCAGTTCCTGGACTGGCACAGATACGCAGTATTTT.

This chain connects TRBV11-3 to TRBJ2-3, with a weak D call TRBD2 (7 bases). The CDR3 spans 15 residues. The V and J ends lost 1 base and 3 bases respectively, with 11 bases between them. The germline gives CDR1 SGHNT, CDR2 YENEEA. The CDR3 DNA reads as TGTGCCAGCAGCTTAGGAGGGGGAGGGACAGATACGCAGTATTTT. Translated: CASSLGGGGTDTQYF.